This entry is about one TCR beta chain. Antigen specificity is unknown. Treatment indicated: approximately 10-day PBMC culture with coronavirus spike peptide pools or control peptides (ViraFEST assay). Negative-selection isolation of CD4+ T cells was performed after 10 days of culture. This entry comes from a study of vaccination and CD4 T cells after COVID-19. In the study overall: Convalescent patients, SARS-CoV-2 positive by nasal swab PCR, comprised fewer than ten mild cases and one severe case.

Sequenced with the Oncomine TCR Beta short-read assay was DNA taken from cultured CD4+ T cells. Investigators obtained genomic DNA by extraction from cultured CD4+ T cells. TCRdb re-called the PCR reads with MiXCR, one entry per CDR3 protein. The data show some 12,000 distinct CDR3 sequences, roughly two thirds seen once. The study, taken as a whole, reports: Within the convalescent patients, spike mono-reactivity was found in 304 of 307 vaccine-specific clones.

The source of this sequence is a human donor who had recovered from COVID-19. The sample consisted of CD4+ T cells from blood, cultured in vitro, taken before SARS-CoV-2 vaccination.

The CDR3 nucleotides are TGTGCCAGCAGTCAACCACACAGGGGGCCTCGGCACGTGGAGACCCAGTACTTC. It specifies CASSQPHRGPRHVETQYF. The chain links TRBV6-2 or TRBV6-3 to TRBJ2-5; 9 nucleotides agree with TRBD1. V shed 5 bases, J shed 5 bases, and the junction held 18 bases outside the gene matches. The CDR3 consists of 18 residues. CDR1 is MNHEY, CDR2 SVGEGT, per germline.